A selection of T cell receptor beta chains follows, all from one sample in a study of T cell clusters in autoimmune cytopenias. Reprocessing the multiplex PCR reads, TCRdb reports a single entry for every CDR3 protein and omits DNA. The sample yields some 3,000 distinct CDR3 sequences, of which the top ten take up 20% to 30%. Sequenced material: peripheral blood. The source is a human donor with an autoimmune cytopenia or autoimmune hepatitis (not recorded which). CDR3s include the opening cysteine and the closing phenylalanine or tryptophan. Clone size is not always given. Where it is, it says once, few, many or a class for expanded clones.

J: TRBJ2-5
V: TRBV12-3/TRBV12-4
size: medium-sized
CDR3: CASSFRVETQYF

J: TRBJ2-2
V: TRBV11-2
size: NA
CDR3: CASSLATTYTGELFF

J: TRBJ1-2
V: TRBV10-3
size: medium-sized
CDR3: CAISIQNYGYTF

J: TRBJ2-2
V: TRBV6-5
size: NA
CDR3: CASSRTRGRSKTGELFF

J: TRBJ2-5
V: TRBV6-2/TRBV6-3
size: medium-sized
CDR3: CASSKGESGTARPETQYF

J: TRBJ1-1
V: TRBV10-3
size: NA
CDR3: CAISGEQGAYTEAFF

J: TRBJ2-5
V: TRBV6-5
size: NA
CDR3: CASSFSGRLETQYF

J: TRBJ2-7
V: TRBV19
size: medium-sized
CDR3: CASRPIGTGSSYEQYF

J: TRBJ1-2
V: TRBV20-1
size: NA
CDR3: CSATESLKWGYTF

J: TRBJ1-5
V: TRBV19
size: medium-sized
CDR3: CASSIVGRDQPQHF

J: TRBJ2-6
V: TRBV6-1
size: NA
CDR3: CASRDRPVANVLTF

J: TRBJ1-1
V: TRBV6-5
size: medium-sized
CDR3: CASSYDRGNTEAFF

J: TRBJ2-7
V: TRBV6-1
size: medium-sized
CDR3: CASSELEGLRYEQYF

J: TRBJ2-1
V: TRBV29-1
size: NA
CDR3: CSVGLAGNEQFF

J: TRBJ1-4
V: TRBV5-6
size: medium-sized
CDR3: CASSYGQGGSSLVF

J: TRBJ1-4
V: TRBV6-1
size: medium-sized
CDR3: CASRPGQGFSANEKLFF

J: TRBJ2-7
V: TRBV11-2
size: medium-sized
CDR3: CASSLGAYEQYF

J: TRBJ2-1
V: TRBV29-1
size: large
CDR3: CSVEDGRESSYNEQFF

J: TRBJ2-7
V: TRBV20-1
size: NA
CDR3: CSAPLGLAGGYVNEQYF

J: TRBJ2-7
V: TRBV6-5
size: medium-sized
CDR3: CASSLGDSSPHSREQYF

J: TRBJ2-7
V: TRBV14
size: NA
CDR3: CASSQSLAGDNEQYF

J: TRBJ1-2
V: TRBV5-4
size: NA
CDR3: CASSRVGSQYGYTF

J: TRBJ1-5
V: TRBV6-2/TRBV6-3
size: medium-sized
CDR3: CASSYTSPHQPQHF

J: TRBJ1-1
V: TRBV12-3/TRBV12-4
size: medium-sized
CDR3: CASSSRGRSTEAFF

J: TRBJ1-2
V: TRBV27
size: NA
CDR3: CASSLWGQGDRGYGYTF

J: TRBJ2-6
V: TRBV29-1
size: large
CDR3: CSVLTGGTGANVLTF

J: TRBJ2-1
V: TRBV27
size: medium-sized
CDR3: CATRLGSSSYNEQFF

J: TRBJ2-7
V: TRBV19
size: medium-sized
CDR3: CASSIPRVPYEQYF

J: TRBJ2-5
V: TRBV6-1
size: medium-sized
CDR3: CASSEALREVETQYF